This T cell receptor (beta chain) was sequenced for a study of PD-1 blockade in classical Hodgkin lymphoma. General study points: Repertoire differences lack defined causes, possibly disease activity or prior therapy. Baseline TCR diversity was reportedly lower in newly diagnosed patients than healthy donors. Whereas CD4+ TCR diversity had risen significantly by C4D1, CD8+ TCR diversity had not.

This clone appeared once. Its target is unknown. The CDR3 is 14 amino acids. Germline V gene lookup returns CDR1 GTSNPN and CDR2 SVGIG (reference sequence). The V end lost 4 bases, the J end lost 5 bases, and 12 bases lay between the germline ends. Generated by immunoSEQ multiplex PCR, the TCRdb table keeps only in-frame clones and is missing some. Here the sample spans 20,000 to 25,000 clones, approximately 69% being singletons. Exposure to brentuximab vedotin varied, and each patient had relapsed following autologous stem cell transplantation. The chain joins TRBV30 to TRBJ2-6; D not resolved. This receptor was obtained from a human donor with classical Hodgkin lymphoma. Sequencing used peripheral blood mononuclear cells (PBMCs), obtained at baseline. The CDR3 region has the DNA TGTGCCTGGAATCCACAGCGTCGGGCCAACGTCCTGACTTTC. Its translation: CAWNPQRRANVLTF.